Listed below are T cell receptor beta chains from one sample, sequenced in a study of control samples from healthy donors and cancer patients. TCRdb keeps only in-frame clones here, not all; method: immunoSEQ multiplex PCR. Of roughly 120,000 clones listed, around 89% are singletons. Material: blood. The receptor source for this set is a woman between 45 and 65 years old in good health. Both conserved end residues are part of each CDR3. The D gene is left open where the match is weak. A row's size may be missing; if present it is once, few, many or a size class.

v_call	d_call	clone_size	j_call	cdr3_nt	cdr3_aa
TRBV6-5	NA	NA	TRBJ1-5	TGTGCCAGCAGTTACTCGAATAGAGGCTATCAGCCCCAGCATTTT	CASSYSNRGYQPQHF
TRBV19	TRBD2	NA	TRBJ2-1	TGTGCCAGTAGTATCCGGACTAGCTCCTACAATGAGCAGTTCTTC	CASSIRTSSYNEQFF
TRBV3-1/TRBV3-2	TRBD2	NA	TRBJ2-1	TGTGCCAGCAGCCAAATAGCGGGATATGAGCAGTTCTTC	CASSQIAGYEQFF
TRBV18	NA	NA	TRBJ1-1	TGTGCCAGCTCACGATTGCAGGACACTGAAGCTTTCTTT	CASSRLQDTEAFF
TRBV5-6	NA	NA	TRBJ1-3	TGTGCCAGCAGCTACTCTGGAAACACCATATATTTT	CASSYSGNTIYF
TRBV5-1	NA	NA	TRBJ2-7	TGCGCCAGCAGCTTCGACAACTACGAGCAGTACTTC	CASSFDNYEQYF
TRBV12-5	NA	NA	TRBJ1-4	TGTGCTAGTGGTTTCGGCCAGCTGAATGAAAAACTGTTTTTT	CASGFGQLNEKLFF
TRBV15	TRBD1	NA	TRBJ1-2	TGTGCCACCAGCAGAGATAGGGTTTATGGAGACAGGGGAGGCTTC	CATSRDRVYGDRGGF
TRBV7-3	NA	NA	TRBJ1-1	TGTGCCAGCAGCTTTAGTAACGTTGGAACTGAAGCTTTCTTT	CASSFSNVGTEAFF
TRBV19	TRBD1	once	TRBJ1-5	TGTGCCAGTAGACCCGACAGGGGGCTCGGATACAATCAGCCCCAGCATTTT	CASRPDRGLGYNQPQHF
TRBV5-1	NA	NA	TRBJ2-1	TGCGCCAGCAGCTTGGGTTTGGGGCAGCAGAGCTCCTACAATGAGCAGTTCTTC	CASSLGLGQQSSYNEQFF
TRBV12-3/TRBV12-4	NA	NA	TRBJ2-3	TGTGCCAGCAGTGTCGAGGGGCCAGATACGCAGTATTTT	CASSVEGPDTQYF
TRBV30	NA	NA	TRBJ2-1	TGTGCCTGGACGGACGACAGGCCCGTCTTAAAGTTCTTC	CAWTDDRPVLKFF
TRBV19	NA	NA	TRBJ2-2	TGTGCCAGTAGTATTGAGCCGGGACTCCAAACCGGGGAGCTGTTTTTT	CASSIEPGLQTGELFF
TRBV11-2	TRBD1	NA	TRBJ2-5	TGTGCCAGCAGCCCGTGGATACAGGGGGCAGGGGCCCAGTACTTC	CASSPWIQGAGAQYF
TRBV7-9	TRBD2	NA	TRBJ2-3	TGTGCCAGCAGCCTGACTAGCACCCCCACAGATACGCAGTATTTT	CASSLTSTPTDTQYF
TRBV3-1/TRBV3-2	NA	once	TRBJ2-2	TGTGCCAGCAGGGGTGCCGGGGAGCTGTTTTTT	CASRGAGELFF
TRBV29-1	TRBD2	NA	TRBJ2-5	TGCAGCGTGGCCGGGACTAGCGGACCCGGGGCCCAGTACTTC	CSVAGTSGPGAQYF
TRBV6-1	NA	NA	TRBJ2-3	TGTGCCAGCAGTGAAGCCCGACGGACGCGGAACACAGATACGCAGTATTTT	CASSEARRTRNTDTQYF
TRBV11-2	NA	NA	TRBJ2-2	TGTGCCAGCAGCTTAGGGTACACCGGGGAGCTGTTTTTT	CASSLGYTGELFF
TRBV25-1	NA	NA	TRBJ1-1	TGTGCCAGCAGTGATTTGCAGGGACTGAACACTGAAGCTTTCTTT	CASSDLQGLNTEAFF
TRBV7-9	TRBD1	NA	TRBJ2-4	TGTGCCAGCAGCTTTCCGGAAGGGGGCAGAAACATTCAGTACTTC	CASSFPEGGRNIQYF
TRBV30	TRBD1	NA	TRBJ1-2	TGTGCCTGGAGGCCCGGGACAGCCGGACGGCATGGCTACACCTTC	CAWRPGTAGRHGYTF
TRBV18	NA	NA	TRBJ1-4	TGTGCCAGCTCCCCTGAGGGACGGAGAAATGAAAAACTGTTTTTT	CASSPEGRRNEKLFF
TRBV12-5	NA	NA	TRBJ2-5	TGTGCTAGTGGTTTGGCAGTTCAAGAGACCCAGTACTTC	CASGLAVQETQYF
TRBV7-6	NA	NA	TRBJ1-4	TGTGCCAGCAGCCCCACGGGGGGGACGCTCAGAAATGAAAAACTGTTTTTT	CASSPTGGTLRNEKLFF
TRBV6-5	NA	once	TRBJ1-1	TGTGCCAGCAGTTACGGGGTACGAACTGAAGCTTTCTTT	CASSYGVRTEAFF
TRBV29-1	NA	NA	TRBJ2-4	TGCAGCGTTGTTACCCCGAGGGGAGCCAAAAACATTCAGTACTTC	CSVVTPRGAKNIQYF
TRBV10-3	TRBD2	NA	TRBJ2-3	TGTGCCACCGGACTAGCGGGGGGGCACGATACGCAGTATTTT	CATGLAGGHDTQYF
TRBV4-3	NA	NA	TRBJ1-2	TGCGCCAGCAGCCAAGCGAGAGGGGTTAACTATGGCTACACCTTC	CASSQARGVNYGYTF
TRBV24-1	NA	NA	TRBJ1-3	TGTGCCCAAGGGGCTGGAAACACCATATATTTT	CAQGAGNTIYF
TRBV12-5	NA	once	TRBJ2-7	TGTGCTAGTGGTTTGGCCTCGACGGGAAGCTCCTACGAGCAGTACTTC	CASGLASTGSSYEQYF
TRBV27	TRBD2	NA	TRBJ2-3	TGTGCCAGCAGCAGACTAGCGGGAGCGAAAGATACGCAGTATTTT	CASSRLAGAKDTQYF
TRBV11-2	NA	NA	TRBJ2-4	TGTGCCAGCCGGGCCCCGGGGGCCGCCAAAAACATTCAGTACTTC	CASRAPGAAKNIQYF
TRBV11-1	NA	NA	TRBJ2-5	TGTGCCAGCAGCGCATTAGAGACCCAGTACTTC	CASSALETQYF
TRBV30	NA	NA	TRBJ1-4	TGTGCCTGGAACCAGGGGCTTGGTGAAAAACTGTTTTTT	CAWNQGLGEKLFF
TRBV11-2	NA	NA	TRBJ2-6	TGTGCCAGCAGCTTAGTGACAGTATTTGGGGCCAACGTCCTGACTTTC	CASSLVTVFGANVLTF
TRBV27	TRBD1	NA	TRBJ1-2	TGTGCCAGCAGCCTAATCGCGACAGGGGACTATGGCTACACCTTC	CASSLIATGDYGYTF
TRBV6-4	NA	NA	TRBJ1-2	TGTGCCAGCAGTGCAACAGGGTCTAACTATGGCTACACCTTC	CASSATGSNYGYTF
TRBV5-4	NA	NA	TRBJ2-4	TGTGCCAGCAGCTTCAGTTTAGCCAAAAACATTCAGTACTTC	CASSFSLAKNIQYF
TRBV11-2	NA	NA	TRBJ1-1	TGTGCCAGCAGCTTGATCGGACAGTCTAAGGGAACTGAAGCTTTCTTT	CASSLIGQSKGTEAFF
TRBV6-5	NA	NA	TRBJ2-2	TGTGCCAGCATCAAGCGACAGGCGGGCACCGGGGAGCTGTTTTTT	CASIKRQAGTGELFF
TRBV29-1	NA	NA	TRBJ2-6	TGCAGCGTGAGGACGGGCTCTGGGGCCAACGTCCTGACTTTC	CSVRTGSGANVLTF
TRBV7-3	NA	NA	TRBJ1-6	TGTGCCAGCAGCTTATTTGGGGGAAATTCACCCCTCCACTTT	CASSLFGGNSPLHF
TRBV7-9	NA	NA	TRBJ2-5	TGTGCCAGCAGCTTAGTGCCCACACCCGAGACCCAGTACTTC	CASSLVPTPETQYF
TRBV14	NA	NA	TRBJ2-1	TGTGCCAGCAGCCAAGGGGGGGTGAATGAGCAGTTCTTC	CASSQGGVNEQFF
TRBV11-3	NA	NA	TRBJ2-7	TGTGCCAGCAGCTTAGGGGGCAGCATGGGAGAGCAGTACTTC	CASSLGGSMGEQYF
TRBV5-1	NA	NA	TRBJ1-1	TGCGCCAGCAGCTTGACTCCTAGAGAGGGAGCTTTCTTT	CASSLTPREGAFF
TRBV24-1	NA	NA	TRBJ1-2	TGTGCCACCAGTGATTCCCGGAGCGGGATGCGGGGCTACACCTTC	CATSDSRSGMRGYTF
TRBV7-9	NA	once	TRBJ1-1	TGTGCCAGCACCTATAACGGGGGAGAAGCTTTCTTT	CASTYNGGEAFF
TRBV18	NA	NA	TRBJ1-4	TGTGCCAGCTCACCGGGGCAGGCTAATGAAAAACTGTTTTTT	CASSPGQANEKLFF
TRBV5-1	NA	NA	TRBJ1-3	TGCGCCAGCAGCTTGTGGTACGGGAAGACTGGAAACACCATATATTTT	CASSLWYGKTGNTIYF
TRBV12-3/TRBV12-4	TRBD1	NA	TRBJ2-2	TGTGCCACCTCACAGGGGACCGGGGAGCTGTTTTTT	CATSQGTGELFF
TRBV27	NA	NA	TRBJ2-1	TGTGCCAGCAGTTTACAGGGAACCCCCAATGAGCAGTTCTTC	CASSLQGTPNEQFF
TRBV4-2	TRBD2	NA	TRBJ2-1	TGTGCCAGCAGCCAATATACCGGGGGAGGGGCCTACAATGAGCAGTTCTTC	CASSQYTGGGAYNEQFF
TRBV7-8	NA	NA	TRBJ2-5	TGTGCCAGCAGCTTAGCGCCAGGCCCTGAGAAGACCCAGTACTTC	CASSLAPGPEKTQYF
TRBV27	TRBD1	NA	TRBJ2-2	TGTGCCAGCAGTTTAGGACAGGGGTCCGGGGAGCTGTTTTTT	CASSLGQGSGELFF